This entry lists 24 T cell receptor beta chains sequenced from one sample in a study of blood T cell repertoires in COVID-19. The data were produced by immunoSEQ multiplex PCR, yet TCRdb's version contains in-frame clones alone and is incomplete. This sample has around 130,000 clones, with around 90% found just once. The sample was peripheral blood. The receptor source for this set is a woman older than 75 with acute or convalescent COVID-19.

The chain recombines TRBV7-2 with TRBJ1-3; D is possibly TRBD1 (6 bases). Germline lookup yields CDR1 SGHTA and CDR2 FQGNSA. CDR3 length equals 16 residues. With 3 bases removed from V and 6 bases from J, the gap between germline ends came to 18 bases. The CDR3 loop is CASSLDRRRGENTIYF. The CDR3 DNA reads TGTGCCAGCAGCTTGGACCGCCGCAGGGGTGAAAACACCATATATTTT.

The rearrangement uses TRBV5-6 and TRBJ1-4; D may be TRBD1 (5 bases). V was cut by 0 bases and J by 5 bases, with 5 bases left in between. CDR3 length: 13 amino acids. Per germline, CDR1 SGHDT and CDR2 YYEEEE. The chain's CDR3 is CASSLGQNEKLFF. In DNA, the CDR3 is TGTGCCAGCAGCTTGGGACAGAATGAAAAACTGTTTTTT. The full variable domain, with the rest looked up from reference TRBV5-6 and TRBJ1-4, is DAGVTQSPTHLIKTRGQQVTLRCSPKSGHDTVSWYQQALGQGPQFIFQYYEEEERQRGNFPDRFSGHQFPNYSSELNVNALLLGDSALYLCASSLGQNEKLFFGSGTQLSVL.

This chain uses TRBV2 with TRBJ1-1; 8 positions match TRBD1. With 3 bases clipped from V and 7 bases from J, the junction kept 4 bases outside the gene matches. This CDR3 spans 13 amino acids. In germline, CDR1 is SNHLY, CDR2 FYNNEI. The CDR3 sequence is CASSEYTGGEAFF. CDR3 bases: TGTGCCAGCAGTGAGTACACAGGGGGTGAAGCTTTCTTT.

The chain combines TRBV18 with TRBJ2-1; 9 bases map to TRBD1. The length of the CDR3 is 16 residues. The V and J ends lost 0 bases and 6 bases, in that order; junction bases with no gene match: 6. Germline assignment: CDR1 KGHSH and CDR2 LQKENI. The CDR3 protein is CASSPPGDRAGNEQFF. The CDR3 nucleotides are TGTGCCAGCTCACCACCGGGGGACAGGGCAGGCAATGAGCAGTTCTTC.

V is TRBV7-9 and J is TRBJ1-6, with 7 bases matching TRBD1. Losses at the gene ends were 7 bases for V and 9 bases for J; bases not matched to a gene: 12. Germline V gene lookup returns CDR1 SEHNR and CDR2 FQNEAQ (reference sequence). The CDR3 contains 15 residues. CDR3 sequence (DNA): TGTGCCAGCACCCTATCTGGGCAGGGGGGTTCACCCCTCCACTTT. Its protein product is CASTLSGQGGSPLHF.

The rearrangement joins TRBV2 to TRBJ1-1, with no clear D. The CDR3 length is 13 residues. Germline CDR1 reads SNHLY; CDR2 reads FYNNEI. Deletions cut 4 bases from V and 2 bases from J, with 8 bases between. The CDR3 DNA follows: TGTGCCAGCAGTGGGTACACAAACACTGAAGCTTTCTTT. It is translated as CASSGYTNTEAFF.

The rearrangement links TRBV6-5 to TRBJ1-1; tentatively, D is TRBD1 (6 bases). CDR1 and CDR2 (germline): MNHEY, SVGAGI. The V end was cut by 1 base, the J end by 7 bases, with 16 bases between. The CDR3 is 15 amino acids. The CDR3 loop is CASSYFSDSTYEAFF. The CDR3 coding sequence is TGTGCCAGCAGTTACTTCTCGGACAGTACGTATGAAGCTTTCTTT.

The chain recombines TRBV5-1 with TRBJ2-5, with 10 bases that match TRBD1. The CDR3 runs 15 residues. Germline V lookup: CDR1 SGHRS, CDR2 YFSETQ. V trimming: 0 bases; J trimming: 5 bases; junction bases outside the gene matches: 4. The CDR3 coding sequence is TGCGCCAGCAGCTTGGGGGACAGGGGTTCCGAGACCCAGTACTTC. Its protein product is CASSLGDRGSETQYF.

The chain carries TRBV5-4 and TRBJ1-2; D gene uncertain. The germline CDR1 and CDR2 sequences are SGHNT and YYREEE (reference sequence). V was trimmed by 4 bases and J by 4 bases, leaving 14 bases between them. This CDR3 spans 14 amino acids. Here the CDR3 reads CASSTIAGSYGYTF. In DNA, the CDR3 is TGTGCCAGCAGCACCATCGCCGGGAGCTATGGCTACACCTTC.

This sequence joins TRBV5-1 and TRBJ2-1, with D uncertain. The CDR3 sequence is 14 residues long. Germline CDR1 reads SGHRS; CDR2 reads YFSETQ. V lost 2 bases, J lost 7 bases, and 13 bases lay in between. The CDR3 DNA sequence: TGCGCCAGCAGCTTCGCAGGATCTGAAAATGAGCAGTTCTTC. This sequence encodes CASSFAGSENEQFF.

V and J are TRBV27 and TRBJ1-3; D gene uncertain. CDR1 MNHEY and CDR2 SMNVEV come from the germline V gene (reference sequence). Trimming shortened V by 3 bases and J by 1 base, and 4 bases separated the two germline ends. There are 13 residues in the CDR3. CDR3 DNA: TGTGCCAGCAGTTTTAATTCTGGAAACACCATATATTTT. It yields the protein CASSFNSGNTIYF.

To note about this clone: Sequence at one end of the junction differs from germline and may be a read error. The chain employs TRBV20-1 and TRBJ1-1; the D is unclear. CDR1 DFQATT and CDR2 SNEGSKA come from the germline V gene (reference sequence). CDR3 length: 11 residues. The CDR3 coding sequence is TGCAGTGCTAGAGATTCACCTATTCAATACTTT. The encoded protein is CSARDSPIQYF.

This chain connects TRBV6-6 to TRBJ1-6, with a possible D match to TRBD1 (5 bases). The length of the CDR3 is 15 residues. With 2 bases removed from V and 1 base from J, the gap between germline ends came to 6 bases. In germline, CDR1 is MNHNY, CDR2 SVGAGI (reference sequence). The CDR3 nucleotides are TGTGCCAGCAGTTACGGGGGGTCCTATAATTCACCCCTCCACTTT. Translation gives CASSYGGSYNSPLHF.

The DNA for the CDR3 is TGCGCCAGCAGCCAAGGTCCGGTGTTGCGGGAGACCCAGTACTTC. It specifies CASSQGPVLRETQYF. The chain combines TRBV4-1 with TRBJ2-5, with unresolved D. The CDR3 has 15 amino acids. With 1 base removed from V and 5 bases from J, the gap between germline ends came to 14 bases. CDR1 is MGHRA and CDR2 is YSYEKL in the germline V gene.

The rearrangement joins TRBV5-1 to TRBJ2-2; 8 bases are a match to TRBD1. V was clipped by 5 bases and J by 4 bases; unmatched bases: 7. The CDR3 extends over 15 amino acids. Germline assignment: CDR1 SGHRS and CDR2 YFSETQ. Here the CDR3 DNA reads TGCGCCAGCAGGGACAGGGTAGGAGGCACCGGGGAGCTGTTTTTT. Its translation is CASRDRVGGTGELFF.

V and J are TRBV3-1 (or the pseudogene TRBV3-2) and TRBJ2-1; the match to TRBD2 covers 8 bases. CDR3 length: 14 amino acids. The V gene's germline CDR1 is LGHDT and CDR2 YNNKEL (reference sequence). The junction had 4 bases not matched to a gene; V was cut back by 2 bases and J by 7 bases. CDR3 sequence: CASSQRGGENEQFF. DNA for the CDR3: TGTGCCAGCAGCCAACGGGGGGGTGAAAATGAGCAGTTCTTC.

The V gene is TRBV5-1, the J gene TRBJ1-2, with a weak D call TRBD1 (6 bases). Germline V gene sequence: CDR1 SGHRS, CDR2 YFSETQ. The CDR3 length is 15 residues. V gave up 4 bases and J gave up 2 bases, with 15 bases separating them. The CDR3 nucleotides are TGCGCCAGCAGCACCACGGCAGGGGCCAACTATGGCTACACCTTC. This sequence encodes CASSTTAGANYGYTF.

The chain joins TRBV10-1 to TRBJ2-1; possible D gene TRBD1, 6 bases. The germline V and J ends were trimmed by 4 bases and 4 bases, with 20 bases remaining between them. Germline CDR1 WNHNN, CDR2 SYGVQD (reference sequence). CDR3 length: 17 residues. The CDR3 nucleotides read TGCGCCAGCAGTGCCATCTACAGGGATAAAATATACAATGAGCAGTTCTTC. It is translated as CASSAIYRDKIYNEQFF.

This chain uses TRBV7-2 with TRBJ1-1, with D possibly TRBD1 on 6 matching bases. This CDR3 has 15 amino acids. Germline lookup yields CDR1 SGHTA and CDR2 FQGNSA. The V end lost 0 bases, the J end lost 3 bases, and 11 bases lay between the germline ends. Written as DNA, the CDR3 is TGTGCCAGCAGCTTAGCGGCAGGGGCTGACACTGAAGCTTTCTTT. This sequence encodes CASSLAAGADTEAFF.

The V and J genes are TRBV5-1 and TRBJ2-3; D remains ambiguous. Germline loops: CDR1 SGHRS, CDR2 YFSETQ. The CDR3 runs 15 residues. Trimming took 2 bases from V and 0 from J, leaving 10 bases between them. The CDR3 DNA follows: TGCGCCAGCAGCTTTCTCAGTCCTAGCACAGATACGCAGTATTTT. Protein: CASSFLSPSTDTQYF.

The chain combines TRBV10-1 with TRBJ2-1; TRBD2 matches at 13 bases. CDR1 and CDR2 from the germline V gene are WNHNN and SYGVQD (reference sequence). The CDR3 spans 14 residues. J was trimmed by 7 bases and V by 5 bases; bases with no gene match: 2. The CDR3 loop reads CASSRTSGGNEQFF. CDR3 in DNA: TGCGCCAGCAGTAGGACTAGCGGGGGAAATGAGCAGTTCTTC.

CDR3 bases: TGTGCCAGCAGTATGGGACAGGGGAACACTGAAGCTTTCTTT. The encoded protein is CASSMGQGNTEAFF. The chain couples TRBV6-5 to TRBJ1-1; 9 bases align to TRBD1. CDR1 MNHEY and CDR2 SVGAGI come from the germline V gene. V was pared by 5 bases and J by 1 base, with 2 bases of the junction left unmatched. The CDR3 loop spans 14 amino acids.

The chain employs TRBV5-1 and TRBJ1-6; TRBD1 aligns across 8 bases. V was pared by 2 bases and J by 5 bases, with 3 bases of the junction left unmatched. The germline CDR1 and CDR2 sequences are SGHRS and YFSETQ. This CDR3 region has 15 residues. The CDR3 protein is CASSLEDRDNSPLHF. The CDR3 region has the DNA TGCGCCAGCAGCTTAGAGGACAGGGATAATTCACCCCTCCACTTT. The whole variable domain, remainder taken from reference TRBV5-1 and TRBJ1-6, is KAGVTQTPRYLIKTRGQQVTLSCSPISGHRSVSWYQQTPGQGLQFLFEYFSETQRNKGNFPGRFSGRQFSNSRSEMNVSTLELGDSALYLCASSLEDRDNSPLHFGNGTRLTVT.

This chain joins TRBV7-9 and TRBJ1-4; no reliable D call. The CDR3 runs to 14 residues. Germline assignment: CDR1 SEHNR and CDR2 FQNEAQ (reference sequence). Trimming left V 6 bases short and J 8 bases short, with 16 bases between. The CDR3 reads CASSFLSPGEKLFF. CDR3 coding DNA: TGTGCCAGCAGTTTTCTTTCGCCGGGGGAAAAACTGTTTTTT.